This entry describes one T cell receptor (beta chain). Its antigen remains unidentified. A much larger clone lies one base from this, so it may be a read error. This sample is part of a study of regulatory T cells in long-lasting Graves disease. The study, taken as a whole, reports: Patients with persistent Graves' had lower TCR diversity than newly diagnosed patients. Accuracy was possibly reduced by small sample size.

Time point reported: newly diagnosed GD, antithyroid drugs for less than 3 months. Following extraction of RNA from PBMCs, that RNA was used to make the TCR library. Relying on iRepertoire HTBI primers and Arm-PCR of CDR3 regions, the team built TCR beta libraries. One entry per CDR3 protein results from TCRdb running MiXCR on the multiplex PCR reads. This table holds about 430,000 distinct CDR3 sequences, approximately 15% found once. These data are also associated with another study on T cells in Graves' hyperthyroidism and ophthalmopathy.

Sequences were derived from peripheral blood mononuclear cells (PBMCs), sampled at new diagnosis, from a patient treated with antithyroid drugs. The sequence was collected from a woman aged 40 to 49 with Graves disease.

This CDR3 is CASSFVTGHSNQPRHF. DNA for the CDR3: TGTGCCAGCAGTTTTGTAACAGGGCATAGCAATCAGCCCCGGCATTTT. The rearrangement links TRBV28 to TRBJ1-5; tentative D call: TRBD1 (6 bases). CDR3 size: 16 residues. The germline CDR1 and CDR2 sequences are MDHEN and SYDVKM.